This T cell receptor (beta chain) was sequenced during a study of cytomegalovirus exposure and HLA in healthy donors. Only in-frame clones appear in the TCRdb table, and some are missing; sequencing was by immunoSEQ multiplex PCR. The sample lists over 200,000 clones, 85% to 90% occurring once. Study findings and constraints: Some TCR beta chains (approximately 180 of them) were listed as cytomegalovirus-associated. Both high specificity and high sensitivity reportedly marked the classifier's diagnosis of cytomegalovirus status.

Comment on this clone: What it recognizes is unknown.

Input material: PBMCs. The sequence was collected from a young woman in good health and CMV-seronegative.

CDR3 region: CASSVVVGINTEAFF. The DNA for the CDR3 is TGTGCCAGCAGCGTAGTGGTCGGGATCAACACTGAAGCTTTCTTT. The rearrangement links TRBV9 to TRBJ1-1; D unclear. The V gene lost 0 bases and the J gene lost 2 bases, with 11 bases spanning the gap. The CDR3 is 15 residues long. Germline CDR1 SGDLS, CDR2 YYNGEE.